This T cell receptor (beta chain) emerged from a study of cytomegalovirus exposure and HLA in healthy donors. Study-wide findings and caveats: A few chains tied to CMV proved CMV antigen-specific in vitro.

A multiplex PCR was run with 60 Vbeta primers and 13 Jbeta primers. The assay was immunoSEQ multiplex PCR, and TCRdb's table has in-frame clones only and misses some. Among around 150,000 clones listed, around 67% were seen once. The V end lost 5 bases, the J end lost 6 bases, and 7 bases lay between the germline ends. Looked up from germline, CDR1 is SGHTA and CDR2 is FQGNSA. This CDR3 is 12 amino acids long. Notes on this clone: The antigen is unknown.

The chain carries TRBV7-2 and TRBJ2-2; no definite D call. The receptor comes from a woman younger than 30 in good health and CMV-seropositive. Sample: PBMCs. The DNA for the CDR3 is TGTGCCAGCAGCCCCTATTCCGGGGAGCTGTTTTTT. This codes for CASSPYSGELFF.